Presented here are 10 T cell receptor beta chains from one specimen sequenced in a study of cytomegalovirus exposure and HLA in healthy donors. This PCR relied on a set of 60 Vbeta primers and 13 Jbeta primers. Method: immunoSEQ multiplex PCR; TCRdb's copy keeps in-frame clones and lacks some. This sample has approximately 170,000 clones; over 80% occur once, and the top ten carry 1.2%. Specimen: PBMCs. These receptors came from a boy between 2 and 10 years old in good health and CMV-seronegative.

This clone was seen a single time. The rearrangement links TRBV6-5 to TRBJ1-5; 8 bases align to TRBD1. This CDR3 spans 12 amino acids. V trimming: 5 bases; J trimming: 9 bases; junction bases outside the gene matches: 3. Germline V gene data show CDR1 as MNHEY and CDR2 as SVGAGI. The DNA for the CDR3 is TGTGCCAGCAGTCTCACAGGGGGGCCCCAGCATTTT. It translates to CASSLTGGPQHF.

The genes are TRBV7-2 and TRBJ2-3; the D gene is possibly TRBD2 (5 bases). Trimming left V 6 bases short and J 3 bases short, with 7 bases between. Germline CDR1 SGHTA, CDR2 FQGNSA. The CDR3 sequence is 12 residues long. The CDR3 DNA reads TGTGCCAGCAGTCGACTAACAGATACGCAGTATTTT. As protein: CASSRLTDTQYF.

The rearrangement joins TRBV27 to TRBJ2-1, with D possibly being TRBD2 (5 bases). The CDR3 consists of 15 residues. V was pared by 5 bases and J by 9 bases, with 20 bases between. Per the germline V gene, CDR1 is MNHEY and CDR2 is SMNVEV (reference sequence). The CDR3 region is CASSPSGRGRGEQFF. The DNA of the CDR3 is TGTGCCAGCAGTCCCTCGGGTCGGGGTCGGGGTGAGCAGTTCTTC.

The V and J genes are TRBV6-5 and TRBJ1-5; unclear D gene. Germline values: CDR1 MNHEY, CDR2 SVGAGI. Trimming stripped 6 bases from V and 9 bases from J, with 21 bases between. The CDR3 length is 15 residues. The CDR3 DNA is TGTGCCAGCAGCCCCCGGAGGGATCGAGCGCCGCCCCAGCATTTT. It encodes CASSPRRDRAPPQHF.

The chain joins TRBV13 to TRBJ2-7, with TRBD2 as a possible D gene (7 bases). The CDR3 length is 15 residues. The germline V gene encodes CDR1 PRHDT and CDR2 FYEKMQ (reference sequence). V dropped 3 bases and J dropped 6 bases, with 18 bases sitting between them. CDR3 DNA sequence: TGTGCCAGCAGCTTTGGGGGGGCCCCCCTGGCCGAGCAGTACGTC. The encoded protein is CASSFGGAPLAEQYV.

V usage is TRBV10-1 and J usage is TRBJ1-2; D gene ambiguous. The CDR3 is 13 amino acids. The germline gives CDR1 WNHNN, CDR2 SYGVQD (reference sequence). Trimming took off 0 bases at V and 3 bases at J, with 5 bases between the two ends. The CDR3 is CASSESRYYGYTF. DNA for the CDR3: TGCGCCAGCAGTGAGTCTCGGTACTATGGCTACACCTTC.

This chain uses TRBV6-1 with TRBJ2-7; 7 bases map to TRBD2. Unmatched junction bases numbered 3, after V lost 1 base and J lost 3 bases. This CDR3 comprises 14 residues. Germline V gene sequence: CDR1 MNHNS, CDR2 SASEGT. The CDR3 DNA reads TGTGCCAGCAGTGAAGAGGCGGGAGACTACGAGCAGTACTTC. This sequence encodes CASSEEAGDYEQYF.

This clone was found a few times. The chain links TRBV30 to TRBJ2-4; the D gene is possibly TRBD1 (6 bases). This CDR3 contains 15 residues. The germline gives CDR1 GTSNPN, CDR2 SVGIG (reference sequence). The V end lost 2 bases, the J end lost 3 bases, and 14 bases lay between the germline ends. CDR3 nucleotides: TGTGCCTGGAGTCACGAAAGGGGGAGCAAAAACATTCAGTACTTC. This gives the protein CAWSHERGSKNIQYF.

This clone was observed once. A junction end diverges from the germline sequence, so it may reflect a read error. The CDR3 DNA sequence: TGTGCCAGCAGCCAAGGAGGTCGGCGGGCCCCGGTGATCTTC. Translation gives CASSQGGRRAPVIF. The chain is built from TRBV14 and TRBJ2-1, with D possibly TRBD2 on 5 matching bases. This CDR3 contains 14 residues. In germline, CDR1 is SGHDN, CDR2 FVKESK.

The gene calls are TRBV7-8 and TRBJ2-1; possible D gene TRBD2, 6 bases. Trimming removed 6 bases at V and 2 bases at J, with 20 bases between. Germline values: CDR1 SGHVS, CDR2 FQNEAQ. The CDR3 covers 17 residues. The CDR3 sequence: CASSPSLGGITYNEQFF. Here the CDR3 DNA reads TGTGCCAGCAGTCCATCTCTCGGCGGGATTACCTACAATGAGCAGTTCTTC.